Each of the 30 T cell receptor beta chains below was sequenced from the same sample in a study of blood T cell repertoires in COVID-19. Only in-frame clones appear in the TCRdb table, and some are missing; sequencing was by immunoSEQ multiplex PCR. The data show 200,000 or so clones, 60% to 85% seen once. Input material: peripheral blood. Receptor source: a woman in her seventies with acute or convalescent COVID-19.

The chain combines TRBV14 with TRBJ1-2, with 7 bases fitting TRBD1. The length of the CDR3 is 14 residues. The V segment lost 5 bases and the J segment 4 bases; nucleotides outside the gene matches: 7. Germline V lookup: CDR1 SGHDN, CDR2 FVKESK. CDR3 in DNA: TGTGCCAGCAGCGTATTACAGGGGAGCTATGGCTACACCTTC. Its translation is CASSVLQGSYGYTF.

The chain is built from TRBV29-1 and TRBJ2-7, with 7 bases matching TRBD1. V dropped 4 bases and J dropped 2; count of bases not matched to a gene: 8. Germline V gene sequence: CDR1 SQVTM, CDR2 ANQGSEA. This CDR3 comprises 14 residues. CDR3 amino acids: CSVGQGDKTYEQYF. CDR3 nucleotides: TGCAGCGTTGGGCAGGGGGACAAAACCTACGAGCAGTACTTC.

The gene calls are TRBV6-5 and TRBJ2-7; 9 nucleotides align to TRBD2. After removal of 6 bases from V and 7 bases from J, the junction contained 10 bases not matched to a gene. Germline V gives CDR1 MNHEY, CDR2 SVGAGI. The CDR3 contains 14 residues. CDR3 in DNA: TGTGCCAGCAGGCAAGCGGGAGGAGGGGGTGAGCAGTACTTC. This sequence encodes CASRQAGGGGEQYF.

The chain uses TRBV29-1 and TRBJ1-1; 9 bases are shared with TRBD1. The germline gives CDR1 SQVTM, CDR2 ANQGSEA. The CDR3 has 12 amino acids. The trim removed 7 bases at V and 3 bases at J, leaving 3 bases unmatched. In nucleotides, the CDR3 is TGCAGCGCCCGGACAGGGGACACTGAAGCTTTCTTT. It is translated as CSARTGDTEAFF.

The chain has TRBV19 and TRBJ2-2; TRBD2 agrees at 9 bases. Germline V CDR1 and CDR2: LNHDA, SQIVND (reference sequence). Germline trimming cut 7 bases from V and 3 bases from J; bases unmatched to any gene: 6. This CDR3 comprises 15 residues. The CDR3 loop is CASKEREVDTGELFF. The CDR3 bases are TGTGCCAGTAAGGAGCGGGAGGTCGACACCGGGGAGCTGTTTTTT.

The rearrangement uses TRBV27 and TRBJ2-7, with 9 nucleotides matching TRBD2. V trimming: 6 bases; J trimming: 0 bases; junction bases outside the gene matches: 3. CDR3 size: 14 residues. Germline CDR1 is MNHEY and CDR2 is SMNVEV (reference sequence). The chain's CDR3 is CASRTTSGSYEQYF. The CDR3 DNA sequence: TGTGCCAGCAGAACGACTAGCGGCTCCTACGAGCAGTACTTC.

The rearrangement uses TRBV6-5 and TRBJ1-6; 7 bases are shared with TRBD1. In germline, CDR1 is MNHEY, CDR2 SVGAGI. The CDR3 totals 15 residues. J gave up 4 bases and V 5 bases, and 5 bases lay outside the gene matches. The CDR3 loop is CASSISQGYNSPLHF. The CDR3 region has the DNA TGTGCCAGCAGTATCTCACAGGGGTATAATTCACCCCTCCACTTT.

The rearrangement uses TRBV7-3 and TRBJ2-5; tentative D call: TRBD1 (6 bases). CDR1 SGHTA and CDR2 FQGTGA come from the germline V gene. This CDR3 region has 13 residues. Trimming pared 8 bases from V and 4 bases from J, leaving 14 bases between. The CDR3 loop reads CASGSGVGETQYF. The CDR3 nucleotides read TGTGCCAGCGGATCAGGGGTTGGAGAGACCCAGTACTTC.

Here the CDR3 reads CSVSTPFYEQYF. The CDR3 DNA follows: TGCAGCGTTTCCACTCCTTTCTACGAGCAGTACTTC. V usage is TRBV29-1 and J usage is TRBJ2-7; D remains ambiguous. V lost 5 bases to trimming and J lost 3 bases, with 11 bases between them. CDR3 length: 12 residues. In germline, CDR1 is SQVTM, CDR2 ANQGSEA.

As concerns this clone: One junction end disagrees with the germline gene, perhaps due to a read error. V and J are TRBV7-7 and TRBJ2-1, with 12 bases matching TRBD1. Germline V CDR1 and CDR2: SSHAT, FNYEAQ (reference sequence). CDR3 size: 14 residues. CDR3 amino acids: CASSSGQGADEQFF. The CDR3 DNA reads TGTGCTAGCAGCTCGGGACAGGGGGCCGATGAGCAGTTCTTC. The full variable domain, in which reference TRBV7-7 and TRBJ2-1 provide the parts outside the CDR3, is GAGVSQSPRYKVTKRGQDVTLRCDPISSHATLYWYQQALGQGPEFLTYFNYEAQPDKSGLPSDRFSAERPEGSISTLTIQRTEQRDSAMYRCASSSGQGADEQFFGPGTRLTVL.

The chain links TRBV25-1 to TRBJ1-1, with TRBD1 matching over 8 bases. Losses at the gene ends were 4 bases for V and 4 bases for J; bases not matched to a gene: 2. Germline V gene data show CDR1 as MGHDK and CDR2 as SYGVNS. The CDR3 is 13 residues long. The CDR3 bases are TGTGCCAGCAGTGGACAGGGGATCACTGAAGCTTTCTTT. It translates to CASSGQGITEAFF. The variable domain in full, with the rest retrieved from reference TRBV25-1 and TRBJ1-1, is EADIYQTPRYLVIGTGKKITLECSQTMGHDKMYWYQQDPGMELHLIHYSYGVNSTEKGDLSSESTVSRIRTEHFPLTLESARPSHTSQYLCASSGQGITEAFFGQGTRLTVV.

V and J are TRBV11-2 and TRBJ2-1; weak D call: TRBD1 (6 bases). CDR1 and CDR2 (germline): SGHAT, FQNNGV. The V end was cut by 1 base, the J end by 5 bases, with 12 bases between. The CDR3 contains 15 residues. CDR3 sequence (DNA): TGTGCCAGCAGCTTAGCCCTACAGGGAAACAATGAGCAGTTCTTC. Residues: CASSLALQGNNEQFF.

This clone has a single count. This chain's CDR3 is CASRGRGSSYNEQFF. In nucleotides, the CDR3 is TGTGCCAGCAGGGGCAGGGGAAGCTCCTACAATGAGCAGTTCTTC. The J gene is TRBJ2-1, the V gene TRBV6-5; D may be TRBD1 (6 bases). CDR3 size: 15 residues. Trimming took off 6 bases at V and 0 bases at J, with 12 bases between the two ends. Germline assignment: CDR1 MNHEY and CDR2 SVGAGI.

The chain couples TRBV11-3 to TRBJ2-3; D possibly corresponds to TRBD2 (5 bases). Germline V CDR1 and CDR2: SGHNT, YENEEA. Trimming pared 1 base from V and 0 bases from J, leaving 5 bases between. This CDR3 contains 14 residues. The CDR3 sequence is CASSLGGSTDTQYF. For the CDR3, the DNA is TGTGCCAGCAGCTTAGGAGGGAGCACAGATACGCAGTATTTT. The variable domain in full, with the rest retrieved from reference TRBV11-3 and TRBJ2-3, is EAGVVQSPRYKIIEKKQPVAFWCNPISGHNTLYWYLQNLGQGPELLIRYENEEAVDDSQLPKDRFSAERLKGVDSTLKIQPAELGDSAVYLCASSLGGSTDTQYFGPGTRLTVL.

The chain carries TRBV27 and TRBJ1-2, with D uncertain. Germline CDR1 MNHEY, CDR2 SMNVEV (reference sequence). The ends were cut back, 5 bases at V and 7 bases at J, with 14 bases in the middle. There are 13 residues in the CDR3. CDR3 bases: TGTGCCAGCAGTCCCCGGGAGGAGGTTGGCTACACCTTC. Protein product: CASSPREEVGYTF.

The V gene is TRBV29-1, the J gene TRBJ1-4; TRBD1 aligns across 7 bases. CDR1 SQVTM and CDR2 ANQGSEA come from the germline V gene. V lost 7 bases to trimming and J lost 8 bases; unmatched junction nucleotides: 7. CDR3 length: 12 amino acids. CDR3 nucleotide sequence: TGCAGCGCATTAGACAGGGACGAAAAACTGTTTTTT. It codes for CSALDRDEKLFF.

This sequence joins TRBV28 and TRBJ1-1, with D possibly matching TRBD1 (6 bases). V was trimmed by 5 bases and J by 3 bases, leaving 19 bases between them. Germline lookup yields CDR1 MDHEN and CDR2 SYDVKM. The CDR3 contains 16 residues. This chain's CDR3 is CASSEWGLSRDTEAFF. The CDR3 DNA is TGTGCCAGCAGTGAATGGGGGCTTTCAAGGGACACTGAAGCTTTCTTT.

In its sample, this clone was seen once. The rearrangement links TRBV5-1 to TRBJ2-7, with 8 bases lining up with TRBD1. The CDR3 spans 13 residues. J lost 3 bases, V lost 4 bases, and 3 bases had no gene match. In germline, CDR1 is SGHRS, CDR2 YFSETQ. The CDR3 region is CASSDGQGYEQYF. The CDR3 DNA reads as TGCGCCAGCAGCGATGGACAGGGCTACGAGCAGTACTTC.

In this sample, this clone turned up once. V gene TRBV28 combines with J gene TRBJ2-5; possible D gene TRBD1, 5 bases. CDR1 is MDHEN, CDR2 SYDVKM, per germline. The V and J ends lost 2 bases and 4 bases respectively, with 17 bases between them. This CDR3 region has 16 residues. The CDR3, as DNA: TGTGCCAGCAGTTTAAGGTGGCAGGGCAAGGGAGAGACCCAGTACTTC. Encoded protein: CASSLRWQGKGETQYF. Combining the CDR3 with reference TRBV28 and TRBJ2-5 gives the whole variable domain DVKVTQSSRYLVKRTGEKVFLECVQDMDHENMFWYRQDPGLGLRLIYFSYDVKMKEKGDIPEGYSVSREKKERFSLILESASTNQTSMYLCASSLRWQGKGETQYFGPGTRLLVL.

CDR3 sequence (DNA): TGTGCCAGCAGCGTCTCCGCGGGTAGCACAAGGCCCTACAATGAGCAGTTCTTC. It specifies CASSVSAGSTRPYNEQFF. This sequence joins TRBV9 and TRBJ2-1; D perhaps matches TRBD2 (5 bases). CDR3 length equals 18 residues. V lost 2 bases, J lost 2 bases, and 20 bases lay in between. Germline-derived CDR1 and CDR2 are SGDLS and YYNGEE.

The rearrangement uses TRBV14 and TRBJ1-1, with a weak D call TRBD1 (5 bases). Trimming pared 3 bases from V and 5 bases from J, leaving 16 bases between. Germline values: CDR1 SGHDN, CDR2 FVKESK. The CDR3 is 15 residues long. CDR3: CASSQPDGGQTEAFF. The CDR3 DNA reads as TGTGCCAGCAGCCAGCCCGACGGGGGTCAGACTGAAGCTTTCTTT.

The gene calls are TRBV3-1 (or the pseudogene TRBV3-2) and TRBJ2-1; maybe TRBD1 (5 bases). V dropped 3 bases and J dropped 3 bases, with 6 bases sitting between them. The CDR3 runs to 13 residues. The germline CDR1 and CDR2 sequences are LGHDT and YNNKEL (reference sequence). This CDR3 reads CASSHRDYNEQFF. The CDR3 nucleotides are TGTGCCAGCAGCCACAGGGACTACAATGAGCAGTTCTTC.

This chain links TRBV29-1 with TRBJ2-1, with TRBD1 matching over 8 bases. There are 12 residues in the CDR3. Losses at the gene ends were 5 bases for V and 5 bases for J; bases not matched to a gene: 2. Per the germline V gene, CDR1 is SQVTM and CDR2 is ANQGSEA. The CDR3: CSVTGQDNEQFF. The DNA of the CDR3 is TGCAGCGTTACGGGACAGGACAATGAGCAGTTCTTC.

The genes are TRBV30 and TRBJ2-5; D ambiguous. The CDR3 has 14 residues. CDR1 GTSNPN and CDR2 SVGIG come from the germline V gene (reference sequence). V lost 0 bases to trimming and J lost 5 bases, with 13 bases between them. The CDR3 loop reads CAWSVPPLEETQYF. The CDR3, as DNA: TGTGCCTGGAGTGTACCCCCCTTGGAGGAGACCCAGTACTTC.

The V and J genes are TRBV20-1 and TRBJ1-1; TRBD1 might be the D (5 bases). The CDR3 length is 12 residues. V was cut by 8 bases and J by 1 base, with 11 bases left in between. Germline V lookup: CDR1 DFQATT, CDR2 SNEGSKA (reference sequence). The CDR3 protein is CSPSGANTEAFF. In nucleotides, the CDR3 is TGCAGTCCAAGTGGGGCGAACACTGAAGCTTTCTTT.

The rearrangement links TRBV6-4 to TRBJ2-3, with 11 positions matching TRBD2. With 4 bases clipped from V and 6 bases from J, the junction kept 6 bases outside the gene matches. The CDR3 consists of 15 residues. CDR1 and CDR2 (germline): MRHNA, SNTAGT. This CDR3 reads CASSALAGGPDTQYF. The CDR3 DNA is TGTGCCAGCAGTGCTCTAGCGGGAGGCCCCGATACGCAGTATTTT.

The chain is built from TRBV28 and TRBJ2-7; 15 positions match TRBD2. Per the germline V gene, CDR1 is MDHEN and CDR2 is SYDVKM. Unmatched junction bases numbered 6, after V lost 8 bases and J lost 4 bases. This CDR3 has 15 amino acids. CDR3 sequence reads: CASVRGTSGRYEQYF. The CDR3 bases are TGTGCCAGCGTACGGGGGACTAGCGGGAGGTACGAGCAGTACTTC.

This clone was picked up one time. The chain couples TRBV7-8 to TRBJ1-5; 9 bases fit TRBD1. Germline CDR1 SGHVS, CDR2 FQNEAQ. The length of the CDR3 is 16 residues. Trimming took 5 bases from V and 2 from J; bases not matched to a gene: 7. This chain's CDR3 is CASSGYRGHGNQPQHF. For the CDR3, the DNA is TGTGCCAGCAGCGGCTACAGGGGGCACGGCAATCAGCCCCAGCATTTT.

The rearrangement links TRBV2 to TRBJ2-1, with D maybe TRBD1 (5 bases). The V gene lost 3 bases and the J gene lost 10 bases, with 7 bases spanning the gap. The germline gives CDR1 SNHLY, CDR2 FYNNEI. This CDR3 is built from 11 residues. The CDR3 sequence: CASSEGREQFF. CDR3 DNA sequence: TGTGCCAGCAGTGAGGGGCGGGAGCAGTTCTTC.

This rearrangement joins TRBV5-3 to TRBJ2-1; 10 positions match TRBD2. TRBV5-3 is designated an ORF whose function remains uncertain. CDR3 length: 16 amino acids. V gave up 0 bases and J gave up 7 bases; unmatched junction bases: 7. This chain's CDR3 is CARSLVGLATMNEQFF. CDR3 in DNA: TGTGCCAGAAGCTTGGTGGGACTAGCGACTATGAATGAGCAGTTCTTC.